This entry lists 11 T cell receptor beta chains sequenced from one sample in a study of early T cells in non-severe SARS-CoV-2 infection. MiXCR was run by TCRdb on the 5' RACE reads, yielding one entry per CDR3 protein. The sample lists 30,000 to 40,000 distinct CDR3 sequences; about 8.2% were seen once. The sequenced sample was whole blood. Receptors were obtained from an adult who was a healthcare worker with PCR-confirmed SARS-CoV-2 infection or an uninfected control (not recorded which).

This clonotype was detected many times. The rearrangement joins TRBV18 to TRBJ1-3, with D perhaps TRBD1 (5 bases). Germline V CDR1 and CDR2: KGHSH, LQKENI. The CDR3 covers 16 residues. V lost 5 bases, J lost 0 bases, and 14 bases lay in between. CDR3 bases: TGTGCCAGCTCAAAGCCGGGACTCTACTCTGGAAACACCATATATTTT. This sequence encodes CASSKPGLYSGNTIYF.

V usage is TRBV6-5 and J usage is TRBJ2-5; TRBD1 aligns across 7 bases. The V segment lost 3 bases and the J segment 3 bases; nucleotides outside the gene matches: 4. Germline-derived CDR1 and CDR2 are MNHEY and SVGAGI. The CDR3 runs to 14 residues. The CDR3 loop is CASSYGTDKETQYF. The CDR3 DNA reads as TGTGCCAGCAGTTATGGGACAGACAAAGAGACCCAGTACTTC.

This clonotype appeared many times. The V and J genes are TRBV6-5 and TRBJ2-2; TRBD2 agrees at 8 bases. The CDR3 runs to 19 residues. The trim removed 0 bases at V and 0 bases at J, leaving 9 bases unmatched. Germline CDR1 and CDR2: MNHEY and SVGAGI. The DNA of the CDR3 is TGTGCCAGCAGTTACTCGAGAGGGAGCGGGGGATCGAACACCGGGGAGCTGTTTTTT. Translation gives CASSYSRGSGGSNTGELFF.

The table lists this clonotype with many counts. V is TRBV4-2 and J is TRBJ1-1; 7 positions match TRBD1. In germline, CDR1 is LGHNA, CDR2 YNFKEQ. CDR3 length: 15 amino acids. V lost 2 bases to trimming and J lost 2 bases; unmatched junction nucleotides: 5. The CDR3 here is CASSQPGQLNTEAFF. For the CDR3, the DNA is TGTGCCAGCAGCCAACCGGGACAGCTTAACACTGAAGCTTTCTTT.

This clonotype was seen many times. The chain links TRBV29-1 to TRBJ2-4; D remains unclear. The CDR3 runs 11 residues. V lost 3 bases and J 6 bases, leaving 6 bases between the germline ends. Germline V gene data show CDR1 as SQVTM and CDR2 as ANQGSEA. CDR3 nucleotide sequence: TGCAGCGTTGAGGACCCAAACATTCAGTACTTC. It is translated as CSVEDPNIQYF.

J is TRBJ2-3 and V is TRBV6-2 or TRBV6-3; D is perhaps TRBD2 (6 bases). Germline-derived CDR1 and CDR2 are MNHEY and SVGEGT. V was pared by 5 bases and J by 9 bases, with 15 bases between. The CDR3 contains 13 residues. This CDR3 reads CASSGGVQVTQYF. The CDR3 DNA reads TGTGCCAGCAGTGGCGGGGTCCAAGTGACGCAGTATTTT.

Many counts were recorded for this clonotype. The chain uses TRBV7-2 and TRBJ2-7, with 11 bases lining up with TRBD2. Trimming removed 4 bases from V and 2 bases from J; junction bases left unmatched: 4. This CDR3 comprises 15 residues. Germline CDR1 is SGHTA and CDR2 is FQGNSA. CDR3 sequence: CASSSIAGGPYEQYF. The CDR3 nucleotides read TGTGCCAGCAGCTCCATAGCGGGGGGGCCCTACGAGCAGTACTTC.

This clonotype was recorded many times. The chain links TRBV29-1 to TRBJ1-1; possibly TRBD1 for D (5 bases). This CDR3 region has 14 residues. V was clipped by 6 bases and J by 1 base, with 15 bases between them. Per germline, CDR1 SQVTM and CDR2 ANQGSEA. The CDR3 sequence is CSVEEGFSNTEAFF. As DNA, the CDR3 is TGCAGCGTAGAGGAGGGGTTTTCGAACACTGAAGCTTTCTTT.

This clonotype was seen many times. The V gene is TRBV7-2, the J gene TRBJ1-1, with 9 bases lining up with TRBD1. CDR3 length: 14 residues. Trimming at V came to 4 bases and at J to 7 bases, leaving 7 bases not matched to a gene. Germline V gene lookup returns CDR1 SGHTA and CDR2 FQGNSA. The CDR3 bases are TGTGCCAGCAGCTCCCGGGACAGGGCAATTGAAGCTTTCTTT. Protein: CASSSRDRAIEAFF.

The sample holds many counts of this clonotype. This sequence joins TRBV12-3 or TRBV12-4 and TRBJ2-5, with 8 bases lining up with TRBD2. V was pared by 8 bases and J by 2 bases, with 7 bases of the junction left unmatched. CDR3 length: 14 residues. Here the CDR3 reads CASSGGRGQETQYF. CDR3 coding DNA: TGTGCCAGCTCGGGGGGGAGGGGGCAAGAGACCCAGTACTTC.

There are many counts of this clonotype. The CDR3 loop is CASSPGLATQETQYF. The DNA of the CDR3 is TGTGCCAGCAGCCCCGGACTAGCCACACAAGAGACCCAGTACTTC. The rearrangement links TRBV5-6 to TRBJ2-5, with 8 bases aligning to TRBD2. V lost 4 bases and J lost 2; bases outside the gene matches: 7. CDR1 is SGHDT, CDR2 YYEEEE, per germline. This CDR3 contains 15 residues.